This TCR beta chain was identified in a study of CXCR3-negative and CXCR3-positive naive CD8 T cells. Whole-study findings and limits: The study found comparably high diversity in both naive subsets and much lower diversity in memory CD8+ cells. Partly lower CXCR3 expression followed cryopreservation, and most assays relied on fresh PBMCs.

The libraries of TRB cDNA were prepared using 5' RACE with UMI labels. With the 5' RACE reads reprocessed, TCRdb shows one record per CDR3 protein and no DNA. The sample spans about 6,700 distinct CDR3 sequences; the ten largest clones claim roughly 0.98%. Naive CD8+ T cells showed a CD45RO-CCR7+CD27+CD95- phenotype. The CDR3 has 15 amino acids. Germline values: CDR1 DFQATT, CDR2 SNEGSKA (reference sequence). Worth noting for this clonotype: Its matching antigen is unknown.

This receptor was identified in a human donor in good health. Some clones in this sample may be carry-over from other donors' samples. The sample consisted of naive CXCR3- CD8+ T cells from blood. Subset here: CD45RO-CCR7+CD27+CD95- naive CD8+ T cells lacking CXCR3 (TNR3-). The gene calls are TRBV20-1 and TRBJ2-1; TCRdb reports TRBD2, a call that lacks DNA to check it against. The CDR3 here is CSARDYAGAYNEQFF.